A selection of T cell receptor beta chains follows, all from one sample in a study of T-cell memory formation after mild COVID-19. TCRdb redid the calling of the 5' RACE reads with MiXCR, one entry per CDR3 protein. The data hold approximately 150,000 distinct CDR3 sequences, with 5.5% to 7% observed a single time. Sequencing was carried out using PBMCs or a T cell subset sorted from them (not recorded which). The source is an adult woman who had mild COVID-19 (a few samples of this study predate the infection). Cell type and time point are not known. CDR3s include the opening cysteine and the closing phenylalanine or tryptophan. A D gene is named only where the DNA matches it firmly. For some rows the clone size is stated as once, few or many, or as a class when expanded; others skip it.

clone_size j_call d_call v_call cdr3_nt cdr3_aa
many TRBJ1-1 TRBD1 TRBV18 TGTGCCAGCTCACCTATAGGGACAGGAATGAACACTGAAGCTTTCTTT CASSPIGTGMNTEAFF
few TRBJ2-7 TRBD2 TRBV7-2 TGTGCCAGCAGCTCTCTAGCGGGAGGGTCCTACGAGCAGTACTTC CASSSLAGGSYEQYF
few TRBJ2-3 NA TRBV5-1 TGCGCCAGCTCCAACCAAAGGGGGGAGACAGATACGCAGTATTTT CASSNQRGETDTQYF
few TRBJ1-2 TRBD1 TRBV5-5 TGTGCCAGCAGGGGACAGGGGGCTGAAAGAAACTATGGCTACACCTTC CASRGQGAERNYGYTF
few TRBJ2-7 TRBD1 TRBV5-4 TGTGCCAGCAGCTTGGCGTCGACAGGGGTCTTCTACGAGCAGTACTTC CASSLASTGVFYEQYF
few TRBJ2-1 NA TRBV12-3/TRBV12-4 TGTGCCAGCAGTTTAGCCGGGACTTCCCTCTACAATGAGCAGTTCTTC CASSLAGTSLYNEQFF
many TRBJ2-6 TRBD1 TRBV24-1 TGTGCCACCAGTGATTCGCCGGGACAGGGGGTTTCTGGGGCCAACGTCCTGACTTTC CATSDSPGQGVSGANVLTF
many TRBJ2-7 NA TRBV11-2 TGTGCCAGCAGCTCCCCCACCTACGAGCAGTACTTC CASSSPTYEQYF
many TRBJ2-5 TRBD2 TRBV9 TGTGCCAGCAGCGTAGCTGCGGGGGGTTTCCAAGAGACCCAGTACTTC CASSVAAGGFQETQYF
many TRBJ2-2 TRBD1 TRBV7-6 TGTGCCAGCAGCTTAGGGACAGGGGTCGCCGGGGAGCTGTTTTTT CASSLGTGVAGELFF
NA TRBJ2-7 NA TRBV4-1 TGCGCCAGCAGCCAAGAACCTCTCGGTGGTGGCGAGCAGTACTTC CASSQEPLGGGEQYF
NA TRBJ2-3 TRBD1 TRBV7-2 TGTGCCAGCAGCAGGGGACAGGGGTACACAGATACGCAGTATTTT CASSRGQGYTDTQYF
few TRBJ1-1 TRBD1 TRBV29-1 TGCAGCGTGGGCGAGGGACAGCCGAACACTGAAGCTTTCTTT CSVGEGQPNTEAFF
NA TRBJ1-6 NA TRBV12-3/TRBV12-4 TGTGCCAGCAGCCCCAGGGGTGATTCACCCCTCCACTTT CASSPRGDSPLHF
many TRBJ1-1 NA TRBV5-1 TGCGCCAGCATTGGACAGATGAACACTGAAGCTTTCTTT CASIGQMNTEAFF
many TRBJ1-1 TRBD1 TRBV7-2 TGTGCCAGCAGCCGCGGGACAGGGACGATGAACACTGAAGCTTTCTTT CASSRGTGTMNTEAFF
many TRBJ2-5 NA TRBV11-2 TGTGCCAGCAGCTTAGACGGGTTCGGCCAGTACTTC CASSLDGFGQYF
many TRBJ2-1 TRBD2 TRBV7-9 TGTGCCAGCAGCTTAAGGGCCGGACTAGCGGGATCCAATGAGCAGTTCTTC CASSLRAGLAGSNEQFF
NA TRBJ1-1 NA TRBV2 TGTGCCAGCCACCTTGCAGGGAACACTGAAGCTTTCTTT CASHLAGNTEAFF
many TRBJ2-1 NA TRBV7-6 TGTGCCAGCAGCCCCCTCGGCAGACTGAGCTCCTACAATGAGCAGTTCTTC CASSPLGRLSSYNEQFF
many TRBJ1-5 TRBD1 TRBV5-1 TGCGCCAGCAGCTTACAGGGGGCAGATGGGCCCCAGCATTTT CASSLQGADGPQHF
NA TRBJ2-3 NA TRBV7-2 TGTGCCAGCAGCTTAGAGCAGGGAGGGGGGCCCACAGATACGCAGTATTTT CASSLEQGGGPTDTQYF
many TRBJ2-7 NA TRBV2 TGTGCCAGCAGTCGATCATTCATCAGGGGCCACGAGCAGTACTTC CASSRSFIRGHEQYF
few TRBJ2-7 NA TRBV5-1 TGCGCCAGCAGCTTGGACGGCGGGAACTCCTACGAGCAGTACTTC CASSLDGGNSYEQYF
many TRBJ2-7 TRBD2 TRBV12-3/TRBV12-4 TGTGCCAGCACCCAGGGGGGACTAGCGTACGAGCAGTACTTC CASTQGGLAYEQYF
NA TRBJ2-1 TRBD2 TRBV5-1 TGCGCCAGCAGCACTACCGGGACTAGCGGGGGGTCGCCGCAGTTCTTC CASSTTGTSGGSPQFF
few TRBJ2-7 NA TRBV5-1 TGCGCCAGCAGCTTGATTGGGGGGTCGTCCTACGAGCAGTACTTC CASSLIGGSSYEQYF
NA TRBJ1-2 NA TRBV20-1 TGCAGTGCTAGACAGGACTTAGATTATGGCTACACCTTC CSARQDLDYGYTF
few TRBJ2-5 TRBD1 TRBV4-2 TGTGCCAGCAGCCAATATTCCGGGACAGGGGGACGGACCCAGTACTTC CASSQYSGTGGRTQYF
many TRBJ2-4 NA TRBV7-8 TGTGCCAGCAGCGAACCCCCCAACATTCAGTACTTC CASSEPPNIQYF
NA TRBJ2-3 TRBD2 TRBV24-1 TGTGCCACCAGTGATTCGACTAGCGGGGGGCCAGATACGCAGTATTTT CATSDSTSGGPDTQYF
many TRBJ1-5 NA TRBV19 TGTGCCAGTAGTATAGGCAGGGGAGTCTTAGATGGCAATCAGCCCCAGCATTTT CASSIGRGVLDGNQPQHF
few TRBJ2-7 TRBD1 TRBV5-5 TGTGCCAGCAGCTTGGTTGGGACAGGGGTCTACGAGCAGTACTTC CASSLVGTGVYEQYF
NA TRBJ2-5 TRBD2 TRBV20-1 TGCAGTGCCCCTAGCGGGGGTGGGGAGACCCAGTACTTC CSAPSGGGETQYF
few TRBJ2-2 NA TRBV9 TGTGCCAGCAGCGTAGAGGGCCACGCGGTTCCCACCGGGGAGCTGTTTTTT CASSVEGHAVPTGELFF
many TRBJ2-1 TRBD1 TRBV7-2 TGTGCCAGCAGCATTACCCGGGACAGGGGGTACAATGAGCAGTTCTTC CASSITRDRGYNEQFF
many TRBJ2-7 TRBD1 TRBV10-3 TGTGCCACCCTCAGGACAGGGGGTAGCGAGCAGTACTTC CATLRTGGSEQYF
NA TRBJ2-3 NA TRBV15 TGTGCCACCAGCAGACAGGCAGGGGCGACTAGCACAGATACGCAGTATTTT CATSRQAGATSTDTQYF
few TRBJ2-7 NA TRBV30 TGTGCCTGGAGTGTACTCAGGGGGCTTTCTAGCGGCCTCGACGGCTACGAGCAGTACTTC CAWSVLRGLSSGLDGYEQYF
few TRBJ2-7 NA TRBV3-1 TGTGCCAGCAGCCAAGACTGGAAACACCGGGACACTACCTACGAGCAGTACTTC CASSQDWKHRDTTYEQYF
NA TRBJ2-1 NA TRBV12-3/TRBV12-4 TGTGCCAGCAGTCCCCGGACCGTACCCGATGAGCAGTTCTTC CASSPRTVPDEQFF
few TRBJ1-5 NA TRBV12-3/TRBV12-4 TGTGCCAGCAGTTCCTATGGGGGGGCCGGTCAGCCCCAGCATTTT CASSSYGGAGQPQHF
NA TRBJ2-5 TRBD2 TRBV5-1 TGCGCCAGCAGCTTGGGACTAGCGGGAGAAGAGACCCAGTACTTC CASSLGLAGEETQYF
many TRBJ2-1 NA TRBV3-1 TGTGCCAGCAGCCAAGAACCCTACAATGAGCAGTTCTTC CASSQEPYNEQFF
NA TRBJ1-1 NA TRBV4-1 TGCGCCAGCAGCCAGTTACAGGGAGGTGACACTGAAGCTTTCTTT CASSQLQGGDTEAFF
many TRBJ1-5 NA TRBV7-2 TGTGCCAGCAGCTCGAGCGAGGGGGGTCAGCCCCAGCATTTT CASSSSEGGQPQHF
few TRBJ1-1 NA TRBV5-6 TGTGCCAGCAGCCGCCCGGGGGTTACTGAAGCTTTCTTT CASSRPGVTEAFF
few TRBJ2-1 TRBD2 TRBV19 TGTGCCAGTAGTAATAGCGGGGGGGCCTGGAATGAGCAGTTCTTC CASSNSGGAWNEQFF
NA TRBJ2-3 NA TRBV6-5 TGTGCCAGCAGACCACGAGACTACCCGCTCGTAGATACGCAGTATTTT CASRPRDYPLVDTQYF
few TRBJ1-2 NA TRBV3-1 TGTGCCAGCAGCCAAGGGATCGGTGGCTACACCTTC CASSQGIGGYTF
many TRBJ2-3 TRBD2 TRBV20-1 TGCAGTGCTAGAGATGCTCGAGGGACTAGCGGCACAGATACGCAGTATTTT CSARDARGTSGTDTQYF
few TRBJ2-2 TRBD2 TRBV4-1 TGCGCCAGCAGCCAAGTTTTAGGGGGACTAGCGGCTACCGGGGAGCTGTTTTTT CASSQVLGGLAATGELFF
few TRBJ1-5 NA TRBV12-3/TRBV12-4 TGTGCCAGCAGGGAGGAAGGCAATCAGCCCCAGCATTTT CASREEGNQPQHF
NA TRBJ2-7 TRBD2 TRBV7-9 TGTGCCAGCAGCTACGGCGGGACTAGCTACGAGCAGTACTTC CASSYGGTSYEQYF
many TRBJ2-3 NA TRBV7-9 TGTGCCAGCACGGCCCAGAACACAGATACGCAGTATTTT CASTAQNTDTQYF
NA TRBJ2-1 TRBD2 TRBV12-3/TRBV12-4 TGTGCCAGCACACTAGCGGGAGTTATCAATGAGCAGTTCTTC CASTLAGVINEQFF
many TRBJ1-1 TRBD1 TRBV18 TGTGCCAGCTCGGAGGGGGCCATGAACACTGAAGCTTTCTTT CASSEGAMNTEAFF
NA TRBJ2-4 NA TRBV29-1 TGCAGCGTCCTCCAGGGGTTAGCCAAAAACATTCAGTACTTC CSVLQGLAKNIQYF
few TRBJ2-7 TRBD2 TRBV30 TGTGCCTGGTCATCCGGGGGGGGGAACGAGCAGTACTTC CAWSSGGGNEQYF